The 21 T cell receptor beta chains below all came from one sample that was sequenced in a study of blood T cell repertoires in COVID-19. Clones were sequenced by immunoSEQ multiplex PCR, and TCRdb holds only the in-frame ones, with some missing. Among about half a million clones listed, roughly 88% were seen once. Material for sequencing was peripheral blood. The origin of the receptors is a human donor in a cohort sampled during active COVID-19.

This clone is a singleton in its sample. At one of its ends the junction is not consistent with the germline gene, which may arise from a read error. The chain employs TRBV3-1 (or the pseudogene TRBV3-2) and TRBJ2-5; 7 bases map to TRBD2. Germline CDR1 reads LGHDT; CDR2 reads YNNKEL (reference sequence). CDR3 size: 15 residues. The CDR3, as DNA: TGTGCCAGCAGCCTTGATCTGACTAGCAGAGAGTCCCAGTACTTC. Translated: CASSLDLTSRESQYF.

The chain uses TRBV18 and TRBJ2-7; the match to TRBD2 covers 9 bases. The V and J ends lost 2 bases and 2 bases, in that order; junction bases with no gene match: 7. CDR3 size: 16 residues. CDR1 is KGHSH and CDR2 is LQKENI in the germline V gene. Here the CDR3 reads CASSPLRLADAYEQYF. CDR3 DNA sequence: TGTGCCAGCTCACCATTAAGACTAGCGGACGCCTACGAGCAGTACTTC.

A few counts support this clone. The chain combines TRBV7-9 with TRBJ1-6; 10 nucleotides agree with TRBD1. This CDR3 has 18 residues. Germline CDR1 is SEHNR and CDR2 is FQNEAQ (reference sequence). After removal of 5 bases from V and 3 bases from J, the junction contained 10 bases not matched to a gene. CDR3 nucleotides: TGTGCCAGCAGCCAGAGGACAGGGGGTCTCGTCTATAATTCACCCCTCCACTTT. Translation: CASSQRTGGLVYNSPLHF.

The CDR3 loop reads CASSDRAGEQYF. CDR3 nucleotide sequence: TGTGCCAGCAGCGACCGGGCGGGCGAGCAGTACTTC. The chain joins TRBV27 to TRBJ2-7, with D tentatively TRBD2 (5 bases). CDR1 and CDR2 from the germline V gene are MNHEY and SMNVEV (reference sequence). CDR3 length equals 12 residues. Trimming removed 6 bases at V and 6 bases at J, with 12 bases between.

The V call is TRBV2, the J call TRBJ2-2; maybe TRBD2 (5 bases). V was pared by 3 bases and J by 6 bases, with 11 bases between. The CDR3 spans 14 residues. CDR1 and CDR2 from the germline V gene are SNHLY and FYNNEI. The CDR3 here is CASSEIGEAGELFF. For the CDR3, the DNA is TGTGCCAGCAGTGAGATCGGGGAAGCCGGGGAGCTGTTTTTT.

The count of this clone is one. The V call is TRBV5-6, the J call TRBJ1-1; no reliable D call. Germline CDR1 and CDR2: SGHDT and YYEEEE. This CDR3 is 14 amino acids long. Trimming pared 1 base from V and 3 bases from J, leaving 10 bases between. As DNA, the CDR3 is TGTGCCAGCAGCTTGAGAGGCAGAGACACTGAAGCTTTCTTT. It is translated as CASSLRGRDTEAFF.

The chain combines TRBV5-5 with TRBJ1-2; the match to TRBD1 covers 8 bases. Germline V gene lookup returns CDR1 SGHKS and CDR2 YYEKEE (reference sequence). V trimming: 5 bases; J trimming: 3 bases; junction bases outside the gene matches: 12. This CDR3 has 16 amino acids. CDR3 nucleotides: TGTGCCAGCAGTCAGAGGCTAATGGGACAGGACTATGGCTACACCTTC. As protein: CASSQRLMGQDYGYTF.

V gene TRBV19 combines with J gene TRBJ1-1; 9 bases fit TRBD1. From germline, CDR1 is LNHDA and CDR2 SQIVND (reference sequence). This CDR3 spans 15 amino acids. J gave up 4 bases and V 5 bases, and 8 bases lay outside the gene matches. CDR3 region: CASSPGDRESTEAFF. CDR3 sequence (DNA): TGTGCCAGTAGTCCAGGGGACAGGGAGTCCACTGAAGCTTTCTTT.

This rearrangement joins TRBV6-5 to TRBJ1-2, with a tentative D call TRBD1 (5 bases). In germline, CDR1 is MNHEY, CDR2 SVGAGI. This CDR3 is built from 13 residues. V gave up 6 bases and J gave up 1 base, with 9 bases separating them. The DNA of the CDR3 is TGTGCCAGCAGGCAGGGAGGTAACTATGGCTACACCTTC. It translates to CASRQGGNYGYTF.

The chain has TRBV5-1 and TRBJ1-4; a weak D match, TRBD1 (5 bases). Trimming cost V 4 bases and J 3 bases, with 10 bases left between them. Germline values: CDR1 SGHRS, CDR2 YFSETQ. The CDR3 is 14 amino acids. The CDR3 spells CASSAGTPNEKLFF. The CDR3 DNA follows: TGCGCCAGCAGCGCCGGGACTCCTAATGAAAAACTGTTTTTT. The complete variable domain, with remaining parts taken from reference TRBV5-1 and TRBJ1-4, reads KAGVTQTPRYLIKTRGQQVTLSCSPISGHRSVSWYQQTPGQGLQFLFEYFSETQRNKGNFPGRFSGRQFSNSRSEMNVSTLELGDSALYLCASSAGTPNEKLFFGSGTQLSVL.

CDR3 protein: CAISHPPGTADNSPLHF. In DNA, the CDR3 is TGTGCCATCAGCCACCCTCCAGGGACAGCAGATAATTCACCCCTCCACTTT. This rearrangement joins TRBV10-3 to TRBJ1-6, with 7 bases aligning to TRBD1. CDR1 ENHRY and CDR2 SYGVKD come from the germline V gene. Germline trimming cut 6 bases from V and 5 bases from J; bases unmatched to any gene: 13. The CDR3 has 17 amino acids.

J is TRBJ2-5 and V is TRBV10-3, with 11 bases identical to TRBD2. Germline V gene data show CDR1 as ENHRY and CDR2 as SYGVKD. CDR3 length: 18 residues. V lost 0 bases to trimming and J lost 6 bases; unmatched junction nucleotides: 12. CDR3 DNA: TGTGCCATCAGTGAGTCTGGTAAGACTAGCGGGAAAGGGAAGACCCAGTACTTC. It codes for CAISESGKTSGKGKTQYF.

The chain uses TRBV28 and TRBJ2-2; D may be TRBD1 (6 bases). Germline values: CDR1 MDHEN, CDR2 SYDVKM. The CDR3 loop spans 15 amino acids. The V end was cut by 4 bases, the J end by 4 bases, with 13 bases between. CDR3 sequence: CASSSPQGSTGELFF. The CDR3 DNA is TGTGCCAGCAGTTCACCACAGGGATCCACCGGGGAGCTGTTTTTT. Based on the CDR3 plus reference TRBV28 and TRBJ2-2, the full variable domain is DVKVTQSSRYLVKRTGEKVFLECVQDMDHENMFWYRQDPGLGLRLIYFSYDVKMKEKGDIPEGYSVSREKKERFSLILESASTNQTSMYLCASSSPQGSTGELFFGEGSRLTVL.

The CDR3 bases are TGTGCCAGCAGCCCTACGGAACAGGTTGGCAACATTCAGTACTTC. Translation: CASSPTEQVGNIQYF. This sequence joins TRBV5-5 and TRBJ2-4; D is possibly TRBD1 (5 bases). CDR3 length: 15 amino acids. V gave up 4 bases and J gave up 7 bases, with 18 bases separating them. CDR1 and CDR2 from the germline V gene are SGHKS and YYEKEE (reference sequence).

The chain combines TRBV19 with TRBJ2-7, with 9 bases fitting TRBD1. Looked up from germline, CDR1 is LNHDA and CDR2 is SQIVND (reference sequence). There are 14 residues in the CDR3. The ends lost 5 bases at V and 3 bases at J; junction bases unmatched: 5. The CDR3 loop reads CASSVGQGSYEQYF. The CDR3 DNA is TGTGCCAGTAGTGTGGGACAGGGAAGCTACGAGCAGTACTTC.

This chain uses TRBV29-1 with TRBJ1-3; no clear D gene. Trimming stripped 4 bases from V and 0 bases from J, with 7 bases between. The CDR3 is 13 amino acids. Germline V gene sequence: CDR1 SQVTM, CDR2 ANQGSEA. The CDR3, as DNA: TGCAGCGTTGGAGGCATCTCTGGAAACACCATATATTTT. It specifies CSVGGISGNTIYF.

A few counts support this clone. The CDR3, as DNA: TGCAGCGTGGTACTATCGCCGGGACAGGGGGTGTTGTGGAGCCCCTATACGCAGTATTTT. Translating gives CSVVLSPGQGVLWSPYTQYF. V and J are TRBV29-1 and TRBJ2-3; the match to TRBD1 covers 11 bases. Germline values: CDR1 SQVTM, CDR2 ANQGSEA. The trim removed 6 bases at V and 7 bases at J, leaving 27 bases unmatched. This CDR3 is 20 amino acids long.

The J gene is TRBJ2-1, the V gene TRBV6-5; 8 positions agree with TRBD2. The CDR3 has 15 amino acids. Trimming took 6 bases from V and 0 from J; bases not matched to a gene: 4. CDR1 MNHEY and CDR2 SVGAGI come from the germline V gene. CDR3 residues: CASRKSGGSYNEQFF. Written as DNA, the CDR3 is TGTGCCAGCAGGAAAAGCGGGGGCTCCTACAATGAGCAGTTCTTC.

V gene TRBV9 combines with J gene TRBJ2-2; 10 bases line up with TRBD2. The CDR3 covers 15 residues. CDR1 and CDR2 from the germline V gene are SGDLS and YYNGEE. With V trimmed by 4 bases and J by 7 bases, 7 bases remained unmatched. CDR3 loop: CASSPQREGLGELFF. CDR3 nucleotides: TGTGCCAGCAGCCCCCAGCGGGAGGGCCTCGGGGAGCTGTTTTTT. Full variable domain (missing parts from reference TRBV9 and TRBJ2-2): DSGVTQTPKHLITATGQRVTLRCSPRSGDLSVYWYQQSLDQGLQFLIQYYNGEERAKGNILERFSAQQFPDLHSELNLSSLELGDSALYFCASSPQREGLGELFFGEGSRLTVL.

The V call is TRBV14, the J call TRBJ2-2; D remains ambiguous. The CDR3 is 17 amino acids. Germline CDR1 is SGHDN and CDR2 is FVKESK. V was cut by 2 bases and J by 4 bases, with 17 bases left in between. The CDR3 bases are TGTGCCAGCAGCCAACCCCGAGGCGGCGACCTCACCGGGGAGCTGTTTTTT. Translating gives CASSQPRGGDLTGELFF.

V usage is TRBV30 and J usage is TRBJ2-5; TRBD2 might be the D (6 bases). Trimming pared 5 bases from V and 9 bases from J, leaving 19 bases between. The V gene's germline CDR1 is GTSNPN and CDR2 SVGIG (reference sequence). CDR3 length: 13 residues. The CDR3 reads CAWVGTGEEPQYF. The CDR3 DNA reads TGTGCCTGGGTTGGGACTGGTGAAGAACCCCAGTACTTC.